The TCR beta chain under discussion was sequenced for a study of T-cell memory formation after mild COVID-19. This clonotype was picked up a small number of times. TCRdb analysed the 5' RACE reads with MiXCR anew, one entry per CDR3 protein. The sample yields tens of thousands of distinct CDR3 sequences, 14% seen once. This CDR3 region has 15 residues. Between the trimmed V and J ends, which lost 0 bases and 6 bases, there was a span of 15 bases. Germline values: CDR1 MGHRA, CDR2 YSYEKL. The chain employs TRBV4-1 and TRBJ2-7; D possibly matches TRBD1 or TRBD2 (5 bases each). Material for sequencing was PBMCs or a T cell subset sorted from them (not recorded which). The TCR was taken from an adult woman who had mild COVID-19 (a few samples of this study predate the infection). Cell type and time point are not known. CDR3 region: CASSQEPGSYIEQYF. DNA for the CDR3: TGCGCCAGCAGCCAAGAGCCAGGGAGCTATATCGAGCAGTACTTC.